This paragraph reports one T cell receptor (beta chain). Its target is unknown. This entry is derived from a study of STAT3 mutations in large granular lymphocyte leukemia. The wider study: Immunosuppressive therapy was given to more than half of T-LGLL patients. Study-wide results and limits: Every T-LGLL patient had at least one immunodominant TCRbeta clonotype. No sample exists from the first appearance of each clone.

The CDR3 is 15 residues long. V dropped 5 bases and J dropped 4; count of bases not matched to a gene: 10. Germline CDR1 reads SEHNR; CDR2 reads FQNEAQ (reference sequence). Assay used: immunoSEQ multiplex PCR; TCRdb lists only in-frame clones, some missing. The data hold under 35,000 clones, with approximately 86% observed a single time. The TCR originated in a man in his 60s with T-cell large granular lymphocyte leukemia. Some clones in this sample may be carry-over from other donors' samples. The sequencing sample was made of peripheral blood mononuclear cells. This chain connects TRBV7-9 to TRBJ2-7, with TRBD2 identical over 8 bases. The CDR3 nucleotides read TGTGCCAGCAGCCAAAGCTCGGGAGGGCCGTACGAGCAGTACTTC. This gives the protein CASSQSSGGPYEQYF.